The 11 T cell receptor beta chains given below trace back to one sample, sequenced in a study of tumor-infiltrating lymphocytes in primary liver carcinoma. TCR beta cDNA was prepared out of roughly 0.45 ug total RNA by means of a constant-region primer. Library construction for TCR beta comprised three nested multiplex PCR rounds performed with slightly modified ARM-PCR. Both of the initial two PCR rounds ran for nine to eleven cycles and employed TRBV1-TRBV30 forward primers alongside a C-beta reverse primer. TCRdb recomputed calls from the multiplex PCR reads with MiXCR, one row per CDR3 protein. The repertoire includes 330,000 or so distinct CDR3 sequences, less than 75% of them detected once, and 5% to 6.5% sits in the top ten. Germline DNA was also extracted, with blood RNA taken from unsorted whole blood. The sample consisted of peripheral blood. All receptors come from a man aged 40-49 years with primary liver carcinoma and hepatitis B virus infection.

Points on this clonotype: One junction end does not reproduce the germline sequence, and a read error may be involved. CDR3 protein: CGSSEFRSGGNTGELFF. CDR3 nucleotides: TGTGGCAGCAGTGAATTCAGGTCCGGAGGTAACACCGGGGAGCTGTTTTTT. V usage is TRBV6-5 and J usage is TRBJ2-2; D perhaps matches TRBD2 (5 bases). The CDR3 runs to 17 residues. Germline CDR1 reads MNHEY; CDR2 reads SVGAGI.

The chain's CDR3 is CASSLAESLDTQYF. CDR3 bases: TGCGCCAGCAGCTTGGCCGAATCCCTGGATACGCAGTATTTT. V usage is TRBV5-1 and J usage is TRBJ2-3; D remains unclear. Germline CDR1 is SGHRS and CDR2 is YFSETQ. V was cut by 0 bases and J by 6 bases, with 11 bases left in between. CDR3 length: 14 amino acids.

The sample holds many counts of this clonotype. The chain carries TRBV10-2 and TRBJ2-5; D ambiguous. Germline CDR1 reads WSHSY; CDR2 reads SAAADI. Trimming cost V 2 bases and J 7 bases, with 11 bases left between them. CDR3 length equals 13 residues. Here the CDR3 DNA reads TGCGCCAGCAGTGAGGGGCAAGCAGGGACCCAGTACTTC. It yields the protein CASSEGQAGTQYF.

This rearrangement joins TRBV5-4 to TRBJ2-3; 7 bases match TRBD2. V lost 6 bases, J lost 4 bases, and 11 bases stayed unmatched. Looked up from germline, CDR1 is SGHNT and CDR2 is YYREEE (reference sequence). The CDR3 loop spans 15 amino acids. In DNA, the CDR3 is TGTGCCAGCAACCGCAGGGCAGCGGGGCCAGATACGCAGTATTTT. It yields the protein CASNRRAAGPDTQYF.

This clonotype turned up a few times. V and J are TRBV16 and TRBJ1-1; D may be TRBD1 (6 bases). Trimming stripped 4 bases from V and 6 bases from J, with 18 bases between. Germline V gene lookup returns CDR1 KGHSY and CDR2 FQNENV. The CDR3 spans 15 residues. The DNA of the CDR3 is TGTGCCAGCAGCCCTTCGGGGGGGCGCGTATCTGAAGCTTTCTTT. Encoded protein: CASSPSGGRVSEAFF.

Of note for this clonotype: A read error may produce the germline difference seen at one junction end. The CDR3: CASSYPTRGDYGQYF. The CDR3 bases are TGTGCCAGCAGTTACCCCACTAGAGGGGACTACGGGCAGTACTTC. This rearrangement joins TRBV6-5 to TRBJ2-7; 7 positions match TRBD2. Looked up from germline, CDR1 is MNHEY and CDR2 is SVGAGI. The CDR3 covers 15 residues.

The chain combines TRBV10-3 with TRBJ2-7; D gene unclear. Trimming stripped 6 bases from V and 6 bases from J, with 15 bases between. Germline V gives CDR1 ENHRY, CDR2 SYGVKD. CDR3 length: 13 residues. CDR3 amino acids: CAIRDQSHSEQYF. Here the CDR3 DNA reads TGTGCCATCAGGGACCAATCACACTCCGAGCAGTACTTC.

This clonotype was seen many times. The chain has TRBV6-2 or TRBV6-3 and TRBJ2-7; D remains unclear. The CDR3 has 16 amino acids. Trimming cost V 9 bases and J 2 bases, with 23 bases left between them. CDR1 and CDR2 (germline): MNHEY, SVGEGT. This CDR3 reads CASWDPVGSSTYEQYF. As DNA, the CDR3 is TGTGCCAGTTGGGATCCGGTCGGCTCCAGTACCTACGAGCAGTACTTC.

This clonotype appeared once. A read error may explain this, as a much larger clone is one base away. The chain uses TRBV12-3 or TRBV12-4 and TRBJ2-7; the match to TRBD1 covers 11 bases. The CDR3 loop spans 15 amino acids. J gave up 3 bases and V 6 bases, and 7 bases lay outside the gene matches. The CDR3: CASSRPGQGVYEQYF. DNA for the CDR3: TGTGCCAGCAGCCGACCGGGACAGGGGGTCTACGAGCAGTACTTC.

In the case of this clonotype: Since the CDR3 does not end with the conserved phenylalanine or tryptophan, this likely comes from a read error. V gene TRBV6-5 combines with J gene TRBJ1-5, with a weak D call TRBD1 (5 bases). CDR1 is MNHEY and CDR2 is SVGAGI in the germline V gene. The CDR3 sequence is 15 residues long. V was trimmed by 5 bases and J by 5 bases, leaving 16 bases between them. CDR3 DNA sequence: TGTGCCAGCAGTCCCCCCAGGGTTTTAGATCAGCCCCAGCATGTT. Its protein product is CASSPPRVLDQPQHV.

About this clonotype: Here the CDR3 omits its conserved ending phenylalanine or tryptophan, so a read error is the likely source. The chain links TRBV6-1 to TRBJ2-3; D is perhaps TRBD2 (6 bases). Deletions cut 7 bases from V and 0 bases from J, with 17 bases between. This CDR3 contains 16 residues. Germline CDR1 is MNHNS and CDR2 is SASEGT. In nucleotides, the CDR3 is TGTGCCAGCAACATGAGGAGGGATGCTAGCACAGATACGCAGTATCTT. Its translation: CASNMRRDASTDTQYL.